Following are 18 T cell receptor beta chains from one sample sequenced in a study of T cell clones after liver transplantation (dated by TCRdb to between 2017 and 2020). The library came from the immunoSEQ multiplex PCR assay. TCRdb stores this immuneACCESS table with in-frame sequences only. Part of the clones is absent; in the studies checked, under half of the shortfall reflects unresolved V genes, and no reason is known for the rest. This sample is represented by about 120,000 clones; over 75% of them were singletons. Of the sample, approximately 0.84% is held by the ten largest clones. This material consisted of CD4+ T cells from blood, taken 12 months after liver transplant. These TCRs come from a human patient who received a liver transplant. In patients who had a transplant, some T cells may come from the graft donor.

Turning to this clone: Additional DNA sequences in this sample encode the identical CDR3. The genes are TRBV9 and TRBJ2-7, with unresolved D. Trimming took 0 bases from V and 2 from J, leaving 0 bases between them. The CDR3 is 11 residues long. CDR1 and CDR2 from the germline V gene are SGDLS and YYNGEE. This CDR3 reads CASSVAYEQYF. The CDR3 DNA follows: TGTGCCAGCAGCGTAGCCTACGAGCAGTACTTC.

This clone was counted a single time. CDR3 in DNA: TGTGCCAGTAGTATGGGCAGATTCAATCAGCCCCAGCATTTT. As protein: CASSMGRFNQPQHF. The V gene is TRBV19, the J gene TRBJ1-5; D gene unclear. The CDR3 is made up of 14 amino acids. CDR1 and CDR2 from the germline V gene are LNHDA and SQIVND (reference sequence). V shed 3 bases and J shed 3 bases, with 9 bases lying between them.

The gene calls are TRBV5-6 and TRBJ2-2; D might be TRBD2 (6 bases). Trimming stripped 4 bases from V and 0 bases from J, with 13 bases between. Germline V gene sequence: CDR1 SGHDT, CDR2 YYEEEE. The CDR3 has 16 amino acids. CDR3 DNA: TGTGCCAGCAGCGCGAATACTAGCCCGAACACCGGGGAGCTGTTTTTT. It encodes CASSANTSPNTGELFF.

The V and J genes are TRBV9 and TRBJ1-5; maybe TRBD1 (5 bases). CDR1 SGDLS and CDR2 YYNGEE come from the germline V gene. CDR3 length equals 12 residues. The V end lost 7 bases, the J end lost 2 bases, and 7 bases lay between the germline ends. Here the CDR3 reads CASGGGNQPQHF. The CDR3 nucleotides read TGTGCCAGCGGGGGGGGCAATCAGCCCCAGCATTTT.

V and J are TRBV5-1 and TRBJ1-2; 10 bases match TRBD1. The V gene's germline CDR1 is SGHRS and CDR2 YFSETQ. With 3 bases clipped from V and 1 base from J, the junction kept 9 bases outside the gene matches. CDR3 length equals 17 residues. The CDR3 spells CASSSRTGGNNNYGYTF. The CDR3 region has the DNA TGCGCCAGCAGCTCGAGGACAGGGGGAAATAATAACTATGGCTACACCTTC.

This chain connects TRBV11-3 to TRBJ2-7, with unresolved D. This CDR3 contains 14 residues. Germline assignment: CDR1 SGHNT and CDR2 YENEEA. Trimming removed 5 bases at V and 0 bases at J, with 11 bases between. The CDR3 DNA is TGTGCCAGCAGCACTGACACGAGCTCCTACGAGCAGTACTTC. Residues: CASSTDTSSYEQYF.

This chain links TRBV7-8 with TRBJ2-1; 7 nucleotides align to TRBD2. The V gene's germline CDR1 is SGHVS and CDR2 FQNEAQ. After removal of 8 bases from V and 2 bases from J, the junction contained 12 bases not matched to a gene. CDR3 length: 16 residues. CDR3 protein: CASSRVAGSTYNEQFF. The CDR3 region has the DNA TGTGCCAGCTCCAGGGTAGCGGGTTCCACCTACAATGAGCAGTTCTTC. The whole variable domain, remainder taken from reference TRBV7-8 and TRBJ2-1, is GAGVSQSPRYKVAKRGQDVALRCDPISGHVSLFWYQQALGQGPEFLTYFQNEAQLDKSGLPSDRFFAERPEGSVSTLKIQRTQQEDSAVYLCASSRVAGSTYNEQFFGPGTRLTVL.

The chain employs TRBV2 and TRBJ1-1; TRBD1 might be the D (6 bases). The CDR3 covers 12 residues. V was pared by 3 bases and J by 4 bases, with 6 bases between. The germline V gene has CDR1 SNHLY and CDR2 FYNNEI. The CDR3 here is CASSEGATEAFF. The CDR3 nucleotides are TGTGCCAGCAGTGAGGGGGCCACTGAAGCTTTCTTT.

The rearrangement joins TRBV18 to TRBJ2-3; D ambiguous. CDR3 size: 13 residues. Germline V gives CDR1 KGHSH, CDR2 LQKENI. Deletions cut 2 bases from V and 0 bases from J, with 3 bases between. The CDR3, as DNA: TGTGCCAGCTCACCAACCAGCACAGATACGCAGTATTTT. It is translated as CASSPTSTDTQYF.

The chain couples TRBV30 to TRBJ1-4; possibly TRBD1 for D (5 bases). V shed 7 bases and J shed 0 bases, with 12 bases lying between them. Germline loops: CDR1 GTSNPN, CDR2 SVGIG (reference sequence). The CDR3 is 14 residues long. CDR3 protein: CASPGGSTNEKLFF. As DNA, the CDR3 is TGTGCCTCCCCGGGGGGTTCAACTAATGAAAAACTGTTTTTT.

The genes are TRBV29-1 and TRBJ2-4; TRBD1 matches 8 bases. This CDR3 is 12 amino acids long. Germline V CDR1 and CDR2: SQVTM, ANQGSEA. V trimming: 6 bases; J trimming: 5 bases; junction bases outside the gene matches: 3. CDR3 amino acids: CSVVGQENIQYF. For the CDR3, the DNA is TGCAGCGTGGTGGGACAGGAAAACATTCAGTACTTC.

The chain has TRBV5-1 and TRBJ2-7, with D tentatively TRBD1 or TRBD2 (6 bases each). Trimming took off 4 bases at V and 7 bases at J, with 21 bases between the two ends. Germline V gene data show CDR1 as SGHRS and CDR2 as YFSETQ. The CDR3 is 15 residues long. CDR3 region: CASSTTKGGRREQYF. CDR3 in DNA: TGCGCCAGCAGCACCACTAAGGGGGGTCGTAGAGAGCAGTACTTC.

The V call is TRBV7-9, the J call TRBJ1-4, with D uncertain. This CDR3 is 15 amino acids long. Looked up from germline, CDR1 is SEHNR and CDR2 is FQNEAQ (reference sequence). Trimming stripped 4 bases from V and 1 base from J, with 10 bases between. CDR3 protein: CASSYGGKTNEKLFF. CDR3 sequence (DNA): TGTGCCAGCAGCTACGGTGGGAAAACTAATGAAAAACTGTTTTTT.

V is TRBV19 and J is TRBJ2-3; 13 bases are a match to TRBD2. Germline V gene lookup returns CDR1 LNHDA and CDR2 SQIVND (reference sequence). V trimming: 2 bases; J trimming: 3 bases; junction bases outside the gene matches: 8. CDR3 length equals 18 residues. The CDR3, as DNA: TGTGCCAGTAGTATAAGACTAGCGGGAGGATCGGGGACAGATACGCAGTATTTT. Amino acids: CASSIRLAGGSGTDTQYF.

This sequence joins TRBV27 and TRBJ2-7, with D hard to call. Germline-derived CDR1 and CDR2 are MNHEY and SMNVEV (reference sequence). V was shortened by 6 bases and J by 0 bases, with 6 bases between the two germline ends. The CDR3 sequence is 12 residues long. Written as DNA, the CDR3 is TGTGCCAGCAGCCAGAGCTCCTACGAGCAGTACTTC. Amino acid sequence: CASSQSSYEQYF.

The gene calls are TRBV19 and TRBJ2-5, with a possible D match to TRBD2 (6 bases). V was trimmed by 3 bases and J by 1 base, leaving 12 bases between them. The CDR3 has 15 residues. Germline V CDR1 and CDR2: LNHDA, SQIVND (reference sequence). For the CDR3, the DNA is TGTGCCAGTAGTATCTTTGGGGGGTCCCAAGAGACCCAGTACTTC. Translation gives CASSIFGGSQETQYF.

The rearrangement uses TRBV27 and TRBJ2-3; D is possibly TRBD1 (6 bases). This CDR3 spans 14 amino acids. V was cut by 3 bases and J by 3 bases, with 10 bases left in between. Germline V gene lookup returns CDR1 MNHEY and CDR2 SMNVEV (reference sequence). Here the CDR3 DNA reads TGTGCCAGCAGTTTGGGGCAGGGGACAGATACGCAGTATTTT. It is translated as CASSLGQGTDTQYF.

The genes are TRBV4-2 and TRBJ2-7; TRBD2 aligns across 10 bases. V lost 1 base and J lost 4; bases outside the gene matches: 1. CDR1 is LGHNA, CDR2 YNFKEQ, per germline. This CDR3 is 14 amino acids long. The CDR3 DNA reads as TGTGCCAGCAGCCAAGCTAGCGGGAGATACGAGCAGTACTTC. Residues: CASSQASGRYEQYF.